The clone carrying this T cell receptor (beta chain) was recorded a few times. The antigen is unknown. Expressed TCRB transcripts got sequenced, as all isolated RNA was reverse transcribed. Clones were sequenced by immunoSEQ multiplex PCR, and TCRdb holds only the in-frame ones, with some missing. The sample has 300,000 to 350,000 clones, 14% seen once. This specimen belongs to a study of beta chain features in type 1 diabetes. Across the study: Investigators examined approximately 110,000,000 sorted cells across all samples. The study's findings and limits: Relative to healthy donors, patients appeared to have naive, central memory and Treg TCRB repertoires that were more similar. Equally in patients and controls, shorter templates might have been favored by PCR.

Per germline, CDR1 SGHTA and CDR2 FQGNSA. This CDR3 region has 14 residues. After removal of 5 bases from V and 4 bases from J, the junction contained 5 bases not matched to a gene. Sorted cells reached over 95% purity in every population. The sample comprised central memory CD4+ T cells from blood. The chain combines TRBV7-2 with TRBJ2-7, with 10 bases aligning to TRBD2. This TCR came from a young man in good health. CDR3 in amino acids: CASSASSGGYEQYF. CDR3 nucleotide sequence: TGTGCCAGCAGCGCGTCTAGCGGGGGATACGAGCAGTACTTC.